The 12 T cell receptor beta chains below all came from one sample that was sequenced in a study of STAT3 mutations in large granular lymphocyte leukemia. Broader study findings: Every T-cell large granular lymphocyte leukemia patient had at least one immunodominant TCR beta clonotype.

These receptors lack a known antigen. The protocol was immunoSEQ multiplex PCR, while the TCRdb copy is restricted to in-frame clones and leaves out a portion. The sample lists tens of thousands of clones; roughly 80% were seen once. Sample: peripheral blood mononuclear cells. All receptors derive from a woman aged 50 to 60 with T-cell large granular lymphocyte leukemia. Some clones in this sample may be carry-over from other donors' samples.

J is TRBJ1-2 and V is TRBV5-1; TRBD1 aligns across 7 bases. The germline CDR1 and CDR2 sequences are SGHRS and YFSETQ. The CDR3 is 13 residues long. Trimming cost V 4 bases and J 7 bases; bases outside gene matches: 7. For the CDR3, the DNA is TGCGCCAGCAGCACCGGGACAGATGTTGGCTACACCTTC. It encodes CASSTGTDVGYTF.

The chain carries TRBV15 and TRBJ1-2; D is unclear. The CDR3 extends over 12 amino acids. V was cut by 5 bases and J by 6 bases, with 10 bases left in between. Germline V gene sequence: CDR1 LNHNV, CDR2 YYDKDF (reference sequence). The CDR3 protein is CATSERRNGYTF. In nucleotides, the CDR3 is TGTGCCACCAGCGAACGTAGGAATGGCTACACCTTC. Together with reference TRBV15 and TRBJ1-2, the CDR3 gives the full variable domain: DAMVIQNPRYQVTQFGKPVTLSCSQTLNHNVMYWYQQKSSQAPKLLFHYYDKDFNNEADTPDNFQSRRPNTSFCFLDIRSPGLGDTAMYLCATSERRNGYTFGSGTRLTVV.

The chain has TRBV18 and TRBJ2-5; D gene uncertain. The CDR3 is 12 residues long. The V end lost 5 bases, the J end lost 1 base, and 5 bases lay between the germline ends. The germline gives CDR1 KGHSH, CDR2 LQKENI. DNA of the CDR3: TGTGCCAGCTCAAGGACCCAAGAGACCCAGTACTTC. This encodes CASSRTQETQYF. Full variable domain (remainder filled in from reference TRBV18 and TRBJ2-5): NAGVMQNPRHLVRRRGQEARLRCSPMKGHSHVYWYRQLPEEGLKFMVYLQKENIIDESGMPKERFSAEFPKEGPSILRIQQVVRGDSAAYFCASSRTQETQYFGPGTRLLVL.

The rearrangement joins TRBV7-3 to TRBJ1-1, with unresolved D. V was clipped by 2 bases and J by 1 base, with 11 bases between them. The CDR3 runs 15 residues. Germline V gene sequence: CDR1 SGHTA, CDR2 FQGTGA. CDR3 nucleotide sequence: TGTGCCAGCAGCTTAGAAGTGGGCTCGAACACTGAAGCTTTCTTT. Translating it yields CASSLEVGSNTEAFF.

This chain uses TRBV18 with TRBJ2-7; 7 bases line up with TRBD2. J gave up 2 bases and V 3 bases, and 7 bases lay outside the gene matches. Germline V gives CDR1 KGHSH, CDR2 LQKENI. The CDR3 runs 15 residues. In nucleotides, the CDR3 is TGTGCCAGCTCACCTACGCGCGGGAGCGCCTACGAGCAGTACTTC. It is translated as CASSPTRGSAYEQYF.

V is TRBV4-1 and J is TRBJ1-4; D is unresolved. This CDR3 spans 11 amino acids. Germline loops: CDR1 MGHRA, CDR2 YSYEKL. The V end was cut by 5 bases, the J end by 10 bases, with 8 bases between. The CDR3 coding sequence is TGCGCCAGCAGCAAATTCGGAAAACTGTTTTTT. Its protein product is CASSKFGKLFF.

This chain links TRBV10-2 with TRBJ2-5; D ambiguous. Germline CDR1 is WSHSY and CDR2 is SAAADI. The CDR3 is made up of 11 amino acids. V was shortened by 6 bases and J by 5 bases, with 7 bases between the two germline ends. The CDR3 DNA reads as TGCGCCAGCAGCCCCGGGGAGACCCAGTACTTC. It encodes CASSPGETQYF.

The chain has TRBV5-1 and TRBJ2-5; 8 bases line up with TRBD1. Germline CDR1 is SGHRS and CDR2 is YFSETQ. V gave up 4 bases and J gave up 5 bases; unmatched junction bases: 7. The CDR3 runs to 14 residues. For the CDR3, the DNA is TGCGCCAGCAGCCCCGGACAGGGCTTCGAGACCCAGTACTTC. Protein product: CASSPGQGFETQYF.

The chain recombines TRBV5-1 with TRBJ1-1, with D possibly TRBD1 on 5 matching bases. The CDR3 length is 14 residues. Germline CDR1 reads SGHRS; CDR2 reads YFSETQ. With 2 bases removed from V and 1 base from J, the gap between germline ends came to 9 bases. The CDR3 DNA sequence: TGCGCCAGCAGCTTAGAGGGACCGAACACTGAAGCTTTCTTT. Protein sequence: CASSLEGPNTEAFF.

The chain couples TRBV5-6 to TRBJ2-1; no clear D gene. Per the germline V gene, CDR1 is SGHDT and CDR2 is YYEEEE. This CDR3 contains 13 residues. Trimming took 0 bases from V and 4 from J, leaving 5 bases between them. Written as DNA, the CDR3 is TGTGCCAGCAGCTTGGAGGTTTACAATGAGCAGTTCTTC. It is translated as CASSLEVYNEQFF.

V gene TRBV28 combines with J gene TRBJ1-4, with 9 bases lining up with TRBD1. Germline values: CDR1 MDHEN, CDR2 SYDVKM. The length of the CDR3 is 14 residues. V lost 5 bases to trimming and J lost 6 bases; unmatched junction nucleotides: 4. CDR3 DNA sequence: TGTGCCAGCAGTACGACAGGGGGAGATGAAAAACTGTTTTTT. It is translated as CASSTTGGDEKLFF.

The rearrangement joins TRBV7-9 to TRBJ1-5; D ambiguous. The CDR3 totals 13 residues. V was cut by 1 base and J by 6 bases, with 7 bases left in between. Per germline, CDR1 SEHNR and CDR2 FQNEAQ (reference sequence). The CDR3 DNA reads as TGTGCCAGCAGCTTAGATGCCGCTCAGCCCCAGCATTTT. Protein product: CASSLDAAQPQHF.